The 20 T cell receptor beta chains below were found in one sample sequenced in a study of blood T cell repertoires in COVID-19. Using immunoSEQ multiplex PCR, the repertoire was profiled, and TCRdb retains in-frame clones only, with some absent. The sample contains roughly 17,000 clones, about 81% of which appear only once. Sequenced input: peripheral blood. The receptors stem from a man in his fifties or sixties with acute or convalescent COVID-19.

This sequence joins TRBV12-5 and TRBJ1-1; D perhaps matches TRBD1 (5 bases). The V and J ends lost 4 bases and 1 base respectively, with 10 bases between them. From germline, CDR1 is LGHNT and CDR2 FRNRAP. The CDR3 is 14 amino acids. DNA for the CDR3: TGTGCTAGTGGTTCCTGGGGGGAGAACACTGAAGCTTTCTTT. Encoded protein: CASGSWGENTEAFF.

The chain couples TRBV30 to TRBJ2-2; a weak D match, TRBD1 (6 bases). Germline CDR1 is GTSNPN and CDR2 is SVGIG (reference sequence). The CDR3 has 13 amino acids. The CDR3 DNA reads TGTGCTCTCACCTACAGGGTAACCGGGGAGCTGTTTTTT. Amino acids: CALTYRVTGELFF.

This chain uses TRBV7-6 with TRBJ2-7; weak D call: TRBD2 (5 bases). From germline, CDR1 is SGHVS and CDR2 FNYEAQ. V lost 3 bases and J 5 bases, leaving 17 bases between the germline ends. The CDR3 sequence is 15 residues long. In DNA, the CDR3 is TGTGCCAGCAGCTTGAACTCCGGGGTAACCGACGAGCAGTACTTC. Its protein product is CASSLNSGVTDEQYF.

The gene calls are TRBV25-1 and TRBJ2-3; 10 bases line up with TRBD2. The CDR3 covers 17 residues. Germline V gives CDR1 MGHDK, CDR2 SYGVNS. Trimming at V came to 2 bases and at J to 3 bases, leaving 8 bases not matched to a gene. The CDR3 DNA sequence: TGTGCCAGCAGTGAACCCCGAGCGGGGGGGAGTACAGATACGCAGTATTTT. This translates into CASSEPRAGGSTDTQYF.

This clone occurred a few times. The chain recombines TRBV7-9 with TRBJ2-3; D is ambiguous. CDR3 length equals 14 residues. Germline assignment: CDR1 SEHNR and CDR2 FQNEAQ (reference sequence). V was pared by 7 bases and J by 0 bases, with 11 bases between. As DNA, the CDR3 is TGTGCCAGCACTTCTCGGTTTAGCACAGATACGCAGTATTTT. This sequence encodes CASTSRFSTDTQYF.

This clone showed up just once. J is TRBJ2-5 and V is TRBV5-1; TRBD2 might be the D (6 bases). V lost 2 bases and J 2 bases, leaving 7 bases between the germline ends. The germline gives CDR1 SGHRS, CDR2 YFSETQ. The length of the CDR3 is 13 residues. The CDR3: CASSLSGQETQYF. DNA of the CDR3: TGCGCCAGCAGCTTAAGCGGGCAAGAGACCCAGTACTTC. Supplemented by reference TRBV5-1 and TRBJ2-5, the full variable domain reads KAGVTQTPRYLIKTRGQQVTLSCSPISGHRSVSWYQQTPGQGLQFLFEYFSETQRNKGNFPGRFSGRQFSNSRSEMNVSTLELGDSALYLCASSLSGQETQYFGPGTRLLVL.

The chain joins TRBV5-3 to TRBJ2-7, with 10 bases that match TRBD2. TRBV5-3 is an ORF for which the function is uncertain. With V trimmed by 2 bases and J by 2 bases, 4 bases remained unmatched. The CDR3 contains 15 residues. CDR3 bases: TGTGCCAGAAGCTTATCTAGCGGGGGTACCTACGAGCAGTACTTC. Its protein is CARSLSSGGTYEQYF.

The V call is TRBV28, the J call TRBJ2-2, with D maybe TRBD1 (7 bases). The germline V gene has CDR1 MDHEN and CDR2 SYDVKM. There are 15 residues in the CDR3. Between the trimmed V and J ends, which lost 6 bases and 6 bases, there was a span of 17 bases. As DNA, the CDR3 is TGTGCCAGCAGCTCCGGGGGACAGTCGGCCGGGGAGCTGTTTTTT. Encoded protein: CASSSGGQSAGELFF. Full variable domain (rest looked up from reference TRBV28 and TRBJ2-2): DVKVTQSSRYLVKRTGEKVFLECVQDMDHENMFWYRQDPGLGLRLIYFSYDVKMKEKGDIPEGYSVSREKKERFSLILESASTNQTSMYLCASSSGGQSAGELFFGEGSRLTVL.

The rearrangement uses TRBV28 and TRBJ1-5; D gene unclear. The CDR3 covers 15 residues. Germline V lookup: CDR1 MDHEN, CDR2 SYDVKM. Trimming took 6 bases from V and 4 from J, leaving 16 bases between them. CDR3 sequence reads: CASSSGSFGNQPQHF. The DNA for the CDR3 is TGTGCCAGCAGCTCGGGGTCATTTGGTAATCAGCCCCAGCATTTT.

The CDR3 here is CASSLYGTGGDEQYF. The CDR3 nucleotides read TGTGCCAGCAGCTTATACGGGACAGGGGGCGACGAGCAGTACTTC. The chain links TRBV7-3 to TRBJ2-7, with 12 bases matching TRBD1. The length of the CDR3 is 15 residues. From germline, CDR1 is SGHTA and CDR2 FQGTGA. V lost 2 bases and J lost 5; bases outside the gene matches: 4.

V usage is TRBV14 and J usage is TRBJ1-3; D call uncertain. This CDR3 has 16 residues. The V gene's germline CDR1 is SGHDN and CDR2 FVKESK. Between the trimmed V and J ends, which lost 1 base and 2 bases, there was a span of 12 bases. The CDR3 reads CASSQGLLRAGNTIYF. The CDR3 DNA is TGTGCCAGCAGCCAAGGGCTTTTGAGGGCTGGAAACACCATATATTTT.

This sequence joins TRBV7-2 and TRBJ2-1; maybe TRBD2 (7 bases). From germline, CDR1 is SGHTA and CDR2 FQGNSA. The length of the CDR3 is 15 residues. With 1 base removed from V and 4 bases from J, the gap between germline ends came to 11 bases. The CDR3: CASSLVGGGYNEQFF. In DNA form, the CDR3 reads TGTGCCAGCAGCTTAGTAGGGGGGGGTTACAATGAGCAGTTCTTC.

The CDR3 here is CASSISPDRGRYTF. The CDR3 DNA is TGTGCCAGTAGTATCAGCCCGGACAGGGGGCGATACACCTTC. This rearrangement joins TRBV19 to TRBJ1-2, with TRBD1 matching over 11 bases. The length of the CDR3 is 14 residues. V dropped 3 bases and J dropped 11; count of bases not matched to a gene: 8. The V gene's germline CDR1 is LNHDA and CDR2 SQIVND (reference sequence).

The CDR3 reads CASSLVFRETQYF. The DNA for the CDR3 is TGCGCCAGCAGCTTGGTGTTCCGGGAGACCCAGTACTTC. The V and J genes are TRBV5-1 and TRBJ2-5; D unresolved. Germline V CDR1 and CDR2: SGHRS, YFSETQ. V was pared by 0 bases and J by 5 bases, with 8 bases between. CDR3 size: 13 residues.

This sequence joins TRBV19 and TRBJ1-1, with TRBD1 identical over 8 bases. The CDR3 has 15 residues. With V trimmed by 1 base and J by 3 bases, 4 bases remained unmatched. Germline lookup yields CDR1 LNHDA and CDR2 SQIVND (reference sequence). This chain's CDR3 is CASSIAATGDTEAFF. In DNA, the CDR3 is TGTGCCAGTAGTATAGCCGCGACAGGGGACACTGAAGCTTTCTTT.

The chain joins TRBV7-9 to TRBJ1-2, with TRBD1 identical over 9 bases. The germline V gene encodes CDR1 SEHNR and CDR2 FQNEAQ (reference sequence). V shed 4 bases, J shed 2 bases, and the junction held 5 bases outside the gene matches. The CDR3 is 15 residues long. CDR3 bases: TGTGCCAGCAGCTCCAGAGGACAGGGGAACTATGGCTACACCTTC. This codes for CASSSRGQGNYGYTF.

The V call is TRBV7-9, the J call TRBJ2-7; D gene unclear. The CDR3 contains 11 residues. Germline V gives CDR1 SEHNR, CDR2 FQNEAQ (reference sequence). The V end was cut by 3 bases, the J end by 7 bases, with 7 bases between. Here the CDR3 reads CASSFDIEQYF. CDR3 nucleotides: TGTGCCAGCAGCTTCGACATTGAGCAGTACTTC.

The chain links TRBV12-3 or TRBV12-4 to TRBJ1-1; D is possibly TRBD1 (6 bases). This CDR3 comprises 12 residues. The V and J ends lost 3 bases and 7 bases respectively, with 9 bases between them. In nucleotides, the CDR3 is TGTGCCAGCAGTTTTCTCAGGGGTGAAGCTTTCTTT. Its protein product is CASSFLRGEAFF.

About this clone itself: Other DNA sequences of this sample code for an identical CDR3. The gene calls are TRBV27 and TRBJ2-1; D not resolved. Germline CDR1 is MNHEY and CDR2 is SMNVEV (reference sequence). V lost 2 bases and J 3 bases, leaving 5 bases between the germline ends. The CDR3 contains 13 residues. The CDR3 region has the DNA TGTGCCAGCAGTTTAAACAACTACAATGAGCAGTTCTTC. It yields the protein CASSLNNYNEQFF.

The chain has TRBV28 and TRBJ2-7; D perhaps matches TRBD1 (5 bases). V was pared by 8 bases and J by 6 bases, with 17 bases between. Looked up from germline, CDR1 is MDHEN and CDR2 is SYDVKM. The CDR3 is 13 amino acids. The CDR3 DNA is TGTGCCAGCGGACCCTCAGGGATTAGCGAGCAGTACTTC. It specifies CASGPSGISEQYF.